One and the same sample provided the 31 T cell receptor beta chains below, sequenced in a study of T cells in Graves' hyperthyroidism and ophthalmopathy. Regions amplified from RNA transcripts were the TCR beta CDR3 regions. TCR CDR3 underwent first-round RT-PCR with the HTBI primer set. TCRdb called the multiplex PCR reads again in MiXCR, with one record for every CDR3 protein. The sample comprises hundreds of thousands of distinct CDR3 sequences, roughly an eighth of which are singletons, and less than 10% rests with the top ten. What was sequenced was blood. Source of these receptors: a woman aged 18-30 years with Graves' hyperthyroidism.

This clonotype was seen more than once but under ten times. The rearrangement joins TRBV19 to TRBJ1-2, with D possibly being TRBD1 (6 bases). The CDR3 sequence is 14 residues long. The V gene lost 8 bases and the J gene lost 5 bases, with 18 bases spanning the gap. The germline V gene encodes CDR1 LNHDA and CDR2 SQIVND (reference sequence). The CDR3 nucleotides read TGTGCCAGTGACCCTGGGGGGCCAGGATATGGCTACACCTTC. This encodes CASDPGGPGYGYTF.

This clonotype came up many times. This chain joins TRBV18 and TRBJ2-7; 15 positions match TRBD2. CDR3 length: 16 amino acids. CDR1 is KGHSH and CDR2 is LQKENI in the germline V gene. V lost 5 bases, J lost 5 bases, and 7 bases stayed unmatched. CDR3 protein: CASSTGLAGGTHEQYF. CDR3 DNA: TGTGCCAGCTCAACGGGACTAGCGGGAGGAACCCACGAGCAGTACTTC. Using reference TRBV18 and TRBJ2-7 for the parts outside the CDR3, the full variable domain is NAGVMQNPRHLVRRRGQEARLRCSPMKGHSHVYWYRQLPEEGLKFMVYLQKENIIDESGMPKERFSAEFPKEGPSILRIQQVVRGDSAAYFCASSTGLAGGTHEQYFGPGTRLTVT.

This clonotype was recorded at least ten times. This chain links TRBV28 with TRBJ2-3, with 7 bases identical to TRBD1. V lost 6 bases, J lost 0 bases, and 12 bases stayed unmatched. Germline V gives CDR1 MDHEN, CDR2 SYDVKM. The CDR3 loop spans 17 amino acids. Written as DNA, the CDR3 is TGTGCCAGCAGCCCCCTGGGGGACAGCAAGAGCACAGATACGCAGTATTTT. Amino acid sequence: CASSPLGDSKSTDTQYF.

There are many counts of this clonotype. The V call is TRBV11-1, the J call TRBJ2-1, with D hard to call. Germline loops: CDR1 SGHAT, CDR2 FQDESV (reference sequence). The CDR3 runs to 12 residues. Trimming took 1 base from V and 10 from J, leaving 8 bases between them. CDR3 in amino acids: CASSLDPLEQFF. The DNA for the CDR3 is TGTGCCAGCAGCTTAGACCCTTTAGAGCAGTTCTTC.

The chain employs TRBV28 and TRBJ2-6; no clear D. The CDR3 loop spans 18 amino acids. From germline, CDR1 is MDHEN and CDR2 SYDVKM. The ends were cut back, 5 bases at V and 3 bases at J, with 20 bases in the middle. CDR3 nucleotide sequence: TGTGCCAGCAGTCCGAATGGTGGTGCCCTAGGTGGGGCCAACGTCCTGACTTTC. It specifies CASSPNGGALGGANVLTF.

The sample holds many counts of this clonotype. This sequence joins TRBV6-1 and TRBJ2-1; TRBD2 agrees at 7 bases. This CDR3 spans 15 amino acids. With V trimmed by 4 bases and J by 5 bases, 8 bases remained unmatched. CDR1 and CDR2 (germline): MNHNS, SASEGT. CDR3 protein: CASSARRAGDNEQFF. CDR3 bases: TGTGCCAGCAGTGCAAGGAGGGCGGGGGACAATGAGCAGTTCTTC.

There are many counts of this clonotype. The V and J genes are TRBV28 and TRBJ2-4; D is ambiguous. From germline, CDR1 is MDHEN and CDR2 SYDVKM. Trimming took 2 bases from V and 7 from J, leaving 9 bases between them. CDR3 length equals 13 residues. The CDR3 coding sequence is TGTGCCAGCAGTTTAACGGGCTCGAACATTCAGTACTTC. This translates into CASSLTGSNIQYF.

This clonotype showed up many times. This chain joins TRBV5-6 and TRBJ1-2, with D maybe TRBD1 (5 bases). V gave up 4 bases and J gave up 8 bases, with 12 bases separating them. CDR1 is SGHDT, CDR2 YYEEEE, per germline. The CDR3 totals 12 residues. The CDR3 DNA reads as TGTGCCAGCAGCACTAAGGGGCGAGGCTACACCTTC. Amino acids: CASSTKGRGYTF.

This clonotype was detected many times. Relative to the germline gene, one junction end is altered; a read error may explain this. The J gene is TRBJ1-2, the V gene TRBV10-3, with D unresolved. CDR1 ENHRY and CDR2 SYGVKD come from the germline V gene. The CDR3 covers 12 residues. In nucleotides, the CDR3 is TGTGCCATCAGGGAGTTGCTGGGTGGCTACACCTTC. Its protein product is CAIRELLGGYTF.

V gene TRBV5-6 combines with J gene TRBJ1-6; no clear D. This CDR3 contains 12 residues. The V gene's germline CDR1 is SGHDT and CDR2 YYEEEE. V was trimmed by 2 bases and J by 8 bases, leaving 5 bases between them. The CDR3, as DNA: TGTGCCAGCAGCTTAGCTTATTCACCCCTCCACTTT. Residues: CASSLAYSPLHF.

This clonotype was seen many times. The chain has TRBV20-1 and TRBJ1-2; no reliable D call. V dropped 3 bases and J dropped 6 bases, with 8 bases sitting between them. Per the germline V gene, CDR1 is DFQATT and CDR2 is SNEGSKA (reference sequence). The CDR3 is 11 amino acids. DNA of the CDR3: TGCAGTGCTAGGACGCAGGATGGCTACACCTTC. Translation gives CSARTQDGYTF.

In this sample, this clonotype turned up many times. The chain joins TRBV6-1 to TRBJ1-5, with a tentative D call TRBD1 (6 bases). The CDR3 has 16 residues. Trimming removed 3 bases from V and 0 bases from J, with 12 bases in between. Germline CDR1 is MNHNS and CDR2 is SASEGT. CDR3 sequence (DNA): TGTGCCAGCAGTGACGACACAGGGCATAGCAATCAGCCCCAGCATTTT. Protein sequence: CASSDDTGHSNQPQHF.

V usage is TRBV6-1 and J usage is TRBJ1-4, with 7 positions matching TRBD1. Per germline, CDR1 MNHNS and CDR2 SASEGT. CDR3 length: 15 amino acids. Trimming took 5 bases from V and 8 from J; bases not matched to a gene: 11. The CDR3 DNA reads TGTGCCAGCAGTAAAAGACAGGGATATAGGGAAAAACTGTTTTTT. Translating gives CASSKRQGYREKLFF.

At least ten counts were recorded for this clonotype. The CDR3 DNA reads as TGTGCCAGCAGTCCCGGACTAGTCGCAGATACGCAGTATTTT. This translates into CASSPGLVADTQYF. The rearrangement links TRBV6-1 to TRBJ2-3; 7 bases are a match to TRBD2. From germline, CDR1 is MNHNS and CDR2 SASEGT. This CDR3 is built from 14 residues. V shed 5 bases, J shed 4 bases, and the junction held 6 bases outside the gene matches.

Comments on this clonotype: This sequence may be a read error, since a much larger clone differs from it by one base. The chain employs TRBV7-2 and TRBJ2-3; weak D call: TRBD1 (5 bases). The V gene's germline CDR1 is SGHTA and CDR2 FQGNSA. CDR3 length equals 13 residues. Here the CDR3 reads CASSSGRVNTQCF. CDR3 sequence (DNA): TGTGCCAGCAGCTCGGGCAGGGTAAATACGCAGTGTTTT.

This clonotype was detected many times. The gene calls are TRBV5-6 and TRBJ1-1; 8 positions agree with TRBD1. The germline V gene encodes CDR1 SGHDT and CDR2 YYEEEE. The junction had 7 bases not matched to a gene; V was cut back by 2 bases and J by 4 bases. This CDR3 is built from 15 residues. The CDR3 sequence is CASSLQGVIGTEAFF. CDR3 nucleotide sequence: TGTGCCAGCAGCTTACAGGGGGTTATCGGCACTGAAGCTTTCTTT.

The sample holds a few counts of this clonotype. V is TRBV13 and J is TRBJ2-2; TRBD1 is a possible D gene (6 bases). This CDR3 has 12 residues. Germline assignment: CDR1 PRHDT and CDR2 FYEKMQ (reference sequence). V was trimmed by 8 bases and J by 6 bases, leaving 10 bases between them. In DNA form, the CDR3 reads TGTGCCAGCGCCAGGGGAGCCGGGGAGCTGTTTTTT. Amino acid sequence: CASARGAGELFF.

This clonotype occurred a few times. The genes are TRBV4-2 and TRBJ1-5; tentative D call: TRBD1 (5 bases). Germline CDR1 reads LGHNA; CDR2 reads YNFKEQ. V lost 2 bases to trimming and J lost 5 bases, with 22 bases between them. This CDR3 spans 18 amino acids. The CDR3 loop is CASSQKVGGYRTDQPQHF. The CDR3 DNA is TGTGCCAGCAGCCAAAAAGTGGGGGGATATCGGACGGATCAGCCCCAGCATTTT.

This clonotype was observed many times. The rearrangement links TRBV28 to TRBJ2-3; 9 bases line up with TRBD2. The length of the CDR3 is 16 residues. CDR1 MDHEN and CDR2 SYDVKM come from the germline V gene. J was trimmed by 5 bases and V by 3 bases; bases with no gene match: 9. The CDR3: CASSLGAGGPIDTQYF. CDR3 in DNA: TGTGCCAGCAGTTTGGGGGCGGGGGGGCCAATAGATACGCAGTATTTT.

This clonotype was seen many times. V and J are TRBV27 and TRBJ2-7, with 7 bases lining up with TRBD1. This CDR3 has 15 amino acids. Germline CDR1 reads MNHEY; CDR2 reads SMNVEV (reference sequence). The V segment lost 3 bases and the J segment 2 bases; nucleotides outside the gene matches: 7. The CDR3 protein is CASSFMAGGPYEQYF. The DNA of the CDR3 is TGTGCCAGCAGTTTTATGGCAGGGGGTCCCTACGAGCAGTACTTC.

This clonotype has only a few counts. This chain connects TRBV9 to TRBJ2-1, with D uncertain. V was clipped by 4 bases and J by 4 bases, with 12 bases between them. The V gene's germline CDR1 is SGDLS and CDR2 YYNGEE. CDR3 length equals 14 residues. DNA of the CDR3: TGTGCCAGCAGCCCCCTGGGGTTATACAATGAGCAGTTCTTC. It encodes CASSPLGLYNEQFF.

This clonotype was seen ten or more times. The rearrangement links TRBV7-2 to TRBJ1-2; no clear D gene. From germline, CDR1 is SGHTA and CDR2 FQGNSA. CDR3 length: 15 amino acids. V shed 3 bases and J shed 8 bases, with 19 bases lying between them. The CDR3 DNA sequence: TGTGCCAGCAGCTTTTCCCCTCCCGACCGGCGGGGCTACACCTTC. Residues: CASSFSPPDRRGYTF.

V usage is TRBV4-1 and J usage is TRBJ1-2; TRBD1 might be the D (5 bases). Per the germline V gene, CDR1 is MGHRA and CDR2 is YSYEKL. V lost 4 bases to trimming and J lost 3 bases, with 18 bases between them. This CDR3 is built from 16 residues. CDR3: CASSRGFWEGYYGYTF. The CDR3 DNA reads TGCGCCAGCAGCCGGGGGTTCTGGGAGGGATACTATGGCTACACCTTC.

The J gene is TRBJ2-3, the V gene TRBV7-6; TRBD2 aligns across 14 bases. Germline V gives CDR1 SGHVS, CDR2 FNYEAQ. The CDR3 is 18 residues long. V was clipped by 0 bases and J by 1 base; unmatched bases: 3. The CDR3 spells CASSLAGLAGGCTDTQYF. CDR3 DNA sequence: TGTGCCAGCAGCTTAGCAGGACTAGCGGGGGGCTGCACAGATACGCAGTATTTT.

The sample holds a few counts of this clonotype. The chain has TRBV7-9 and TRBJ1-3, with D possibly TRBD1 on 6 matching bases. The CDR3 has 15 amino acids. Deletions cut 5 bases from V and 1 base from J, with 12 bases between. Germline V CDR1 and CDR2: SEHNR, FQNEAQ (reference sequence). CDR3 sequence reads: CASSPAGQSGNTIYF. CDR3 nucleotides: TGTGCCAGCAGCCCCGCAGGACAGTCTGGAAACACCATATATTTT.

As regards this clonotype: A read error may account for a junction end that differs from germline. This chain connects TRBV7-2 to TRBJ1-1; TRBD1 agrees at 8 bases. This CDR3 spans 14 amino acids. Germline assignment: CDR1 SGHTA and CDR2 FQGNSA. The CDR3 spells CASSLGTGNAEAFF. In DNA, the CDR3 is TGTGCCAGCAGCTTAGGGACAGGGAACGCTGAAGCTTTCTTT. The complete variable domain, with remaining parts taken from reference TRBV7-2 and TRBJ1-1, reads GAGVSQSPSNKVTEKGKDVELRCDPISGHTALYWYRQSLGQGLEFLIYFQGNSAPDKSGLPSDRFSAERTGGSVSTLTIQRTQQEDSAVYLCASSLGTGNAEAFFGQGTRLTVV.

This clonotype occurred a few times. One end of the junction fails to match germline, which may point to a read error. V usage is TRBV4-1 and J usage is TRBJ1-3; D ambiguous. CDR3 length equals 14 residues. Germline lookup yields CDR1 MGHRA and CDR2 YSYEKL. The CDR3 is CASRQGGSGNTIYF. CDR3 DNA sequence: TGCGCCAGCAGGCAAGGAGGCTCTGGAAACACCATATATTTT.

This clonotype was observed at least ten times. CDR3 in DNA: TGTGCCAGCAATTGGGGAAGGAGGGCGGTAACTGAAGCTTTCTTT. Amino acids: CASNWGRRAVTEAFF. This chain joins TRBV7-8 and TRBJ1-1, with D uncertain. CDR1 and CDR2 (germline): SGHVS, FQNEAQ. CDR3 size: 15 residues. V lost 7 bases to trimming and J lost 5 bases, with 20 bases between them.

This clonotype was seen ten or more times. This chain links TRBV3-1 with TRBJ1-2; no definite D call. Deletions cut 4 bases from V and 4 bases from J, with 19 bases between. In germline, CDR1 is LGHDT, CDR2 YNNKEL (reference sequence). This CDR3 spans 16 amino acids. In nucleotides, the CDR3 is TGTGCCAGCAGCCTATCTCGGAGGCAGTTATTCTATGGCTACACCTTC. Protein: CASSLSRRQLFYGYTF.

This clonotype was seen at least ten times. This sequence joins TRBV6-2 or TRBV6-3 and TRBJ2-1, with 12 bases identical to TRBD2. Germline loops: CDR1 MNHEY, CDR2 SVGEGT. The CDR3 consists of 13 residues. The J segment lost 6 bases and the V segment lost 8 bases, leaving 2 bases of the junction unmatched. In nucleotides, the CDR3 is TGTGCCAGCCGGACTAGCGGGGCCAATGAGCAGTTCTTC. Translating gives CASRTSGANEQFF.

This clonotype was recorded at least ten times. The V gene is TRBV12-3 or TRBV12-4, the J gene TRBJ2-7; D possibly matches TRBD1 or TRBD2 (6 bases each). The germline V and J ends were trimmed by 8 bases and 4 bases, with 15 bases remaining between them. The CDR3 is made up of 13 amino acids. The CDR3 coding sequence is TGTGCCAGCTCGAATGGGGGGCAATACGAGCAGTACTTC. It codes for CASSNGGQYEQYF.